The entry below gives a single TCR beta chain sequence along with its context. The data are from a study of blood T cell repertoires in COVID-19. Overall study: Sample material is recorded as cDNA or gDNA derived from T cells, B-cell-depleted T cells, or PBMCs.

The participants were between roughly 18 and 89 years old and came from roughly 25 US areas. In assigning cohorts, the study relied on participant-reported clinical history. All recovered Cohort 3 donors got two negative PCRs, got clearance, or saw symptom resolution. Here immunoSEQ multiplex PCR was the method, and the copy in TCRdb shows in-frame clones only, minus some. Here the sample spans more than 450,000 clones, roughly 87% being singletons. The CDR3 runs to 12 residues. Between the trimmed V and J ends, which lost 6 bases and 6 bases, there was a span of 12 bases. Germline V gene sequence: CDR1 MDHEN, CDR2 SYDVKM.

The receptor's source is a woman aged 18-30 years who had recovered from COVID-19. The sample consisted of PBMCs or T cells enriched from blood (not recorded which). The chain carries TRBV28 and TRBJ2-7, with a tentative D call TRBD2 (6 bases). The CDR3: CASSPAGSEQYF. CDR3 coding DNA: TGTGCCAGCAGCCCCGCGGGATCCGAGCAGTACTTC. Drawing the rest from reference TRBV28 and TRBJ2-7, the complete variable domain is DVKVTQSSRYLVKRTGEKVFLECVQDMDHENMFWYRQDPGLGLRLIYFSYDVKMKEKGDIPEGYSVSREKKERFSLILESASTNQTSMYLCASSPAGSEQYFGPGTRLTVT.